Sequencing of this TCR beta chain was carried out in a study of T cell changes during pregnancy in multiple sclerosis. Sequencing was performed with immunoSEQ multiplex PCR; in TCRdb, only in-frame clones are kept and a portion is missing. The sample holds about 80,000 clones, around 90% seen once. Of note for this clone: No DNA is shown, since the ends of the CDR3 on it are uncertain; the CDR3 is the one TCRdb lists.

18 amino acids form the CDR3, both terminal residues included. The clonotype was recovered from a female donor with multiple sclerosis, enrolled in a pregnancy study. Sequencing used peripheral blood, obtained before pregnancy. This rearrangement joins TRBV21-1 to TRBJ1-2; the D call of TRBD1 is as the table states it, not checked on the DNA. TRBV21-1 is designated a pseudogene. CDR3 amino acids: CASSTYSCPNREAYGYTF.